This T cell receptor beta chain was observed in a study of shared clonotypes between healthy human individuals. Germline CDR1 and CDR2: LNHDA and SQIVND (reference sequence). The CDR3 has 16 residues. V lost 5 bases, J lost 10 bases, and 8 bases stayed unmatched. The data were produced by immunoSEQ multiplex PCR, yet TCRdb's version contains in-frame clones alone and is incomplete. This repertoire shows roughly 510,000 clones, about 75% found once; its top ten account for roughly an eighth. Findings and caveats of the study: There were few donors, and this limited the genetic and exposure-history diversity represented.

This clone was detected a few times. Its antigen is unknown. The sequence derives from a woman in her thirties or forties in good health. Some clones in this sample may be carry-over from other donors' samples. The V and J genes are TRBV19 and TRBJ2-1, with TRBD2 identical over 16 bases. The sequencing input was PBMCs. In DNA, the CDR3 is TGTGCCAGTAGTCCCCAAGGGACTAGCGGGAGGGGGGAGCAGTTCTTC. Protein sequence: CASSPQGTSGRGEQFF.